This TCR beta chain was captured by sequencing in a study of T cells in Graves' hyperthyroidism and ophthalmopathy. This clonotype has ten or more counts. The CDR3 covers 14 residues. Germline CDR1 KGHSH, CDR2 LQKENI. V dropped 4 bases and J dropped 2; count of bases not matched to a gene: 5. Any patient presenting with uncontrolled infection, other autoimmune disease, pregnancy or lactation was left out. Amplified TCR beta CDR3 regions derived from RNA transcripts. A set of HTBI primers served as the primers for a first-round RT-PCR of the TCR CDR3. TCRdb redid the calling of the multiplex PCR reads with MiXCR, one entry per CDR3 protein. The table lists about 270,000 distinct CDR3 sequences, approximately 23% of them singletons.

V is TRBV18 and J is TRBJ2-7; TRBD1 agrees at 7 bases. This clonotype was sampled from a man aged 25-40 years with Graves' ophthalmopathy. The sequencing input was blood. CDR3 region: CASSQSGQTYEQYF. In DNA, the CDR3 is TGTGCCAGCTCACAATCGGGACAGACCTACGAGCAGTACTTC.